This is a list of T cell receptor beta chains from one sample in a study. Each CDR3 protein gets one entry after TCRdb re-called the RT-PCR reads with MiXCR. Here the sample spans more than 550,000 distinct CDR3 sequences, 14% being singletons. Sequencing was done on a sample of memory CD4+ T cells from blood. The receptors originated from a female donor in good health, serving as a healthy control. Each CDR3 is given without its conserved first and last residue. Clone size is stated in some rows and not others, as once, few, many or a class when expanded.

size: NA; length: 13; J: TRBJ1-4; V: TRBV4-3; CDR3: ASSQDGHGGEKLF
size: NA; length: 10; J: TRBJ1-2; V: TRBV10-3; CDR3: AISQDRIGYT
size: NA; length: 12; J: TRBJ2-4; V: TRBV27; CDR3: ASRGTSNENIQY
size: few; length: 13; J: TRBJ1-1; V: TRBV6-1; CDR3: ASRPGGGLALGAF
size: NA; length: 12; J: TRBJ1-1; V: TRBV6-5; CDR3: ASSYATARTEAF
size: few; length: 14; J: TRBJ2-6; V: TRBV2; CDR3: ASSAGLKGGANVLT
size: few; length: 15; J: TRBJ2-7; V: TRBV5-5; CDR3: ASSFSGTGGAWREQY
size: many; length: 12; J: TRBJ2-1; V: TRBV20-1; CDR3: SALDRGRINEQF
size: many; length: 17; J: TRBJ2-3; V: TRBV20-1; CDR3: SARGTSGRTSIVGDTQY
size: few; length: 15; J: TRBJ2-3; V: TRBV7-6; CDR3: ASSLTSGRAYADTQY
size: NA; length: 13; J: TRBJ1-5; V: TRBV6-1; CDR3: ASSEGIRGNQPQH
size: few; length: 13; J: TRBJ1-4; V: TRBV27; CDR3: ASSSSTPDRAKLF
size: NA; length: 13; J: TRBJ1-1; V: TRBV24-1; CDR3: ATSEPGQGDTEAF
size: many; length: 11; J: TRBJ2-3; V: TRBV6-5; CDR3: ASTQEGTDTQY
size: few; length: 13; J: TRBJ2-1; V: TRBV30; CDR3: AWSVGGLNYNEQF
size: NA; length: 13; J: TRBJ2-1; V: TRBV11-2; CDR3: ASSLGPSGKREQF
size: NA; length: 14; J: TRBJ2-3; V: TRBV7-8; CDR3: ASSWQTSGSTDTQY
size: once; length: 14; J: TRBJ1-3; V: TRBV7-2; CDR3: ASSLEVGGTVNTIY
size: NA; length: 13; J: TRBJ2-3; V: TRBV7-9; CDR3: ASSRDRGITDTQY
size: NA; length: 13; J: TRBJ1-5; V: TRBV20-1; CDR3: SATEPTGGNQPQH
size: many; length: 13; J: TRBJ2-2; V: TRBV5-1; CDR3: ASSLALRHTGELF
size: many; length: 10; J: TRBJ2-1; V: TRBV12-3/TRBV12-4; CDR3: ASSLTGNEQF
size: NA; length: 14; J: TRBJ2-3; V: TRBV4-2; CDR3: ASSGRSGTSTDTQY
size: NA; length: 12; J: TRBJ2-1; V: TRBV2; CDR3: ASSASGRDNEQF
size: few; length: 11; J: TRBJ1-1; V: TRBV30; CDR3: AGLRDTYTEAF
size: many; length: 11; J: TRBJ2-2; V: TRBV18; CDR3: ASSPPLTGELF
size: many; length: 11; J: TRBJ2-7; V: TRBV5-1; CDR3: ASSRTGNYEQY
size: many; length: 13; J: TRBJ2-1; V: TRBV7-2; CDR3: ASSLDRGGYNEQF
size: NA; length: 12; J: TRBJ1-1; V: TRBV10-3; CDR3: AISESLQSTEAF
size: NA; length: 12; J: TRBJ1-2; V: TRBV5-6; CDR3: ASSTDISPYGYT
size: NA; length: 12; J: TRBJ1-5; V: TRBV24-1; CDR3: ATQLGTGDQPQH
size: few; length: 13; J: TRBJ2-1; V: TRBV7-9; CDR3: ASSLGEGAYNEQF
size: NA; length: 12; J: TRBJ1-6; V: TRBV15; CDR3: ATSSGGYNSPLH
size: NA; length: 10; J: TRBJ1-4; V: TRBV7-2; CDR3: ASSFVQEKLF
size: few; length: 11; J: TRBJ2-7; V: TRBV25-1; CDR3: ASLRGGSYEQY
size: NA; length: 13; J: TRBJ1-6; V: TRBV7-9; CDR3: ASSLAFGLDSPLH